Reported below is one TCR beta chain. Method: immunoSEQ multiplex PCR; TCRdb's copy keeps in-frame clones and lacks some. This table has roughly 28,000 clones, 87% appearing once. The entry originates in a study of OX40 agonist ivuxolimab in advanced cancers. Turning to the study itself: People who had prior anti-PD-1, anti-PD-L1 or anti-CTLA-4 therapy could take part, and around 40% had some.

This clonotype was obtained from an adult with an advanced solid tumor such as melanoma, head and neck, liver or kidney cancer. This specimen was CD4+ or CD8+ T cells sorted from blood, taken in a trial of the OX40 agonist ivuxolimab.

This chain's CDR3 is CASRSYGANVLTF. The CDR3 DNA reads TGTGCCAGTAGGTCTTATGGGGCCAACGTCCTGACTTTC. This chain links TRBV19 with TRBJ2-6; no reliable D call. V dropped 6 bases and J dropped 3 bases, with 6 bases sitting between them. CDR1 is LNHDA, CDR2 SQIVND, per germline (reference sequence). The CDR3 is made up of 13 amino acids.